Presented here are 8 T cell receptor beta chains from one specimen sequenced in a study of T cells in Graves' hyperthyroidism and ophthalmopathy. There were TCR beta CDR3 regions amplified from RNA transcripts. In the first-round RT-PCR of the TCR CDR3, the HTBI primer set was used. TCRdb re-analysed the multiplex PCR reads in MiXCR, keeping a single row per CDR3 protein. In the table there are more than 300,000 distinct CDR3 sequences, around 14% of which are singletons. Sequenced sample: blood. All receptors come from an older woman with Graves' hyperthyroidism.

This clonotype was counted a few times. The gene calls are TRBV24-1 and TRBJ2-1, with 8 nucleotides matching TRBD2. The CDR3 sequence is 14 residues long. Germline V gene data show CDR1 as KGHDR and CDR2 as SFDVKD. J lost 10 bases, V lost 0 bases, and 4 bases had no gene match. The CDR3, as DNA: TGTGCCACCAGTGATTTGGGGACTAGTAAGGAGCAGTTCTTC. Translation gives CATSDLGTSKEQFF.

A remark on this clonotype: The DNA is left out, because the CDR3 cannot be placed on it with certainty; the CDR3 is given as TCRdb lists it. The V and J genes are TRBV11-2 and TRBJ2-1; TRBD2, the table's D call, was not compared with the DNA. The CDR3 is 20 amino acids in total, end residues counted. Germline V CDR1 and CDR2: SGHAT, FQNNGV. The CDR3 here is CASSFYICSASWTQYNEQFF.

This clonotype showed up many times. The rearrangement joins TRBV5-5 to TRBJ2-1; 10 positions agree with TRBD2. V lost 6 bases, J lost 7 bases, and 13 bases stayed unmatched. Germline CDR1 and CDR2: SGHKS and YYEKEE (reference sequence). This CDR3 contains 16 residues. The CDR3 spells CASTDPASGSRNEQFF. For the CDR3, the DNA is TGTGCCAGCACCGACCCGGCTAGCGGGAGTCGGAATGAGCAGTTCTTC.

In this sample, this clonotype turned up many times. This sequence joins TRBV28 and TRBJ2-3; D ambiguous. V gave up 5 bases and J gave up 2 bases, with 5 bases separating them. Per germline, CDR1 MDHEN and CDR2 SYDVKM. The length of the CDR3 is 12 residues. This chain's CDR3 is CASSTDTDTQYF. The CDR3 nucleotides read TGTGCCAGCAGTACCGACACAGATACGCAGTATTTT. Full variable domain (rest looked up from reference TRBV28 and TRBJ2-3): DVKVTQSSRYLVKRTGEKVFLECVQDMDHENMFWYRQDPGLGLRLIYFSYDVKMKEKGDIPEGYSVSREKKERFSLILESASTNQTSMYLCASSTDTDTQYFGPGTRLTVL.

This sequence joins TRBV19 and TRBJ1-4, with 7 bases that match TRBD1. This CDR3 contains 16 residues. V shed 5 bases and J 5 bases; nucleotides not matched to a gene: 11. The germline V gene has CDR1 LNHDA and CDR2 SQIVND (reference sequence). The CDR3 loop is CASSPLDAGGNEKLFF. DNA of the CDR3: TGTGCCAGTAGTCCCTTAGACGCAGGGGGGAATGAAAAACTGTTTTTT.

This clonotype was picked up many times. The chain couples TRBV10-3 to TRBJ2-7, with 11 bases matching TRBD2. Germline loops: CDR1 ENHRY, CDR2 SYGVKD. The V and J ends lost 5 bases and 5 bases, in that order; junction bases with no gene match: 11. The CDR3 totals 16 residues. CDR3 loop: CAISTQAGGLADEQYF. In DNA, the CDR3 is TGTGCCATCAGTACACAGGCCGGGGGACTAGCGGACGAGCAGTACTTC.

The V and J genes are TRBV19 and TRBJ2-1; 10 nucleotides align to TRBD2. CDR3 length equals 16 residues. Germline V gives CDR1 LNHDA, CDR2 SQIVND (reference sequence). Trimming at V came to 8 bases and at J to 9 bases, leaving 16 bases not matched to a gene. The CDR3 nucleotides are TGTGCCAGTGTGTCACGGGCTAGCGGGAGAATCGGTGAGCAGTTCTTC. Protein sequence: CASVSRASGRIGEQFF.

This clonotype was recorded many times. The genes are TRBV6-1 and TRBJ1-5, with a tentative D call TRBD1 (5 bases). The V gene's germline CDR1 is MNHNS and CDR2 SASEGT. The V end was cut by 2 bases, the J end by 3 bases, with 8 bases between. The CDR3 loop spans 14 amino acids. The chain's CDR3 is CASSELQDNQPQHF. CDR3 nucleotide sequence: TGTGCCAGCAGTGAATTACAGGACAATCAGCCCCAGCATTTT.